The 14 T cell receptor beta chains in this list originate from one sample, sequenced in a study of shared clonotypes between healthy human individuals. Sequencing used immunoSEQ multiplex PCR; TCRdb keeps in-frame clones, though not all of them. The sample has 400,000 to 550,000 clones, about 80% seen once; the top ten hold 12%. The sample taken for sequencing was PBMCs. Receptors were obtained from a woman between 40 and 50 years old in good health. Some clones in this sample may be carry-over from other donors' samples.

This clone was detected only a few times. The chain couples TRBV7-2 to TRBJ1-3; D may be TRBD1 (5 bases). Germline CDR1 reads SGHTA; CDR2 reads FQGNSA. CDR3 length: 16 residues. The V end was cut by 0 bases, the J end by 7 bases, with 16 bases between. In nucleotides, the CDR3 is TGTGCCAGCAGCTTAGCGGATCGGGGGGTGGAGAACACCATATATTTT. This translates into CASSLADRGVENTIYF.

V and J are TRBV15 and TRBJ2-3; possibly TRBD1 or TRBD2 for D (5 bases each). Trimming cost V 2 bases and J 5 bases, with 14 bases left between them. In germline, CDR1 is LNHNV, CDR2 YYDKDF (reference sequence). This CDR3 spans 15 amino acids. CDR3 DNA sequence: TGTGCCACCAGCAGACCCGGGACCCCCGAAGATACGCAGTATTTT. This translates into CATSRPGTPEDTQYF.

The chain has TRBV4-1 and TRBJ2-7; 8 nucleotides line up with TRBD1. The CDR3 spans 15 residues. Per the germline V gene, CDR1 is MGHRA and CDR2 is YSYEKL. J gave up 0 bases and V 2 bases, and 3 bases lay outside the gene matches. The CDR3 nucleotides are TGCGCCAGCAGCCAACAGGGGGCGGGCTCCTACGAGCAGTACTTC. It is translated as CASSQQGAGSYEQYF.

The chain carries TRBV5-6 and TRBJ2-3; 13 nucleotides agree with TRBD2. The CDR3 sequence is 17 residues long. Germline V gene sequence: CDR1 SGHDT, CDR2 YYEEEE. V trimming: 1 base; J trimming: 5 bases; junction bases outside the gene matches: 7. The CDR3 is CASSLNGLAGVLDTQYF. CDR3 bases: TGTGCCAGCAGCTTGAACGGACTAGCGGGAGTCCTAGATACGCAGTATTTT. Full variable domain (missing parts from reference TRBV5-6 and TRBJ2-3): DAGVTQSPTHLIKTRGQQVTLRCSPKSGHDTVSWYQQALGQGPQFIFQYYEEEERQRGNFPDRFSGHQFPNYSSELNVNALLLGDSALYLCASSLNGLAGVLDTQYFGPGTRLTVL.

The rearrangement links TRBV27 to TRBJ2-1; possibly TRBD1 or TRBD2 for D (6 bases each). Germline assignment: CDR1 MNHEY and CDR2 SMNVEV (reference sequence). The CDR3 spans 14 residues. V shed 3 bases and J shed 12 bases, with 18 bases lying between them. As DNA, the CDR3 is TGTGCCAGCAGTTTGCCCGGGACATACGGGGGGCAGTTCTTC. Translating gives CASSLPGTYGGQFF.

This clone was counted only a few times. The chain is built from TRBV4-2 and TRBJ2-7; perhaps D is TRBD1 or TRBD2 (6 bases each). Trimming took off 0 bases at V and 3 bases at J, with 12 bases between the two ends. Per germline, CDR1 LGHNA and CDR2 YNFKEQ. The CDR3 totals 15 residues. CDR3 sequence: CASSQDAGQVYEQYF. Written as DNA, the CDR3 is TGTGCCAGCAGCCAAGACGCGGGACAAGTCTACGAGCAGTACTTC.

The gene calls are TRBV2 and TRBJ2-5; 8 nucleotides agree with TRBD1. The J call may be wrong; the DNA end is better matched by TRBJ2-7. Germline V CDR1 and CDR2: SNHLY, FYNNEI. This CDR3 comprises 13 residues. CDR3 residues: CASREDRDYEQYF. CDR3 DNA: TGTGCCAGCAGAGAGGACAGGGACTACGAGCAGTACTTC.

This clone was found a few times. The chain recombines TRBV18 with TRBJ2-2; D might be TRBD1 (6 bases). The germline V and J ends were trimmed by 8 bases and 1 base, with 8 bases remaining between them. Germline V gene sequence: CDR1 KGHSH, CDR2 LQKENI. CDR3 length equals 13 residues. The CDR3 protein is CASRQENTGELFF. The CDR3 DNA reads TGTGCCAGCCGACAGGAGAACACCGGGGAGCTGTTTTTT.

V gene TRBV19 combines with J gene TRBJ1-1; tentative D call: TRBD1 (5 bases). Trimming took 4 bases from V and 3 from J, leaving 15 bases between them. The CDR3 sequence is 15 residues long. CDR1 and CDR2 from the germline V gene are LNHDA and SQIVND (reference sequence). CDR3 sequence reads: CASSTRGVADTEAFF. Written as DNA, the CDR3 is TGTGCCAGTAGTACGAGGGGAGTTGCGGACACTGAAGCTTTCTTT.

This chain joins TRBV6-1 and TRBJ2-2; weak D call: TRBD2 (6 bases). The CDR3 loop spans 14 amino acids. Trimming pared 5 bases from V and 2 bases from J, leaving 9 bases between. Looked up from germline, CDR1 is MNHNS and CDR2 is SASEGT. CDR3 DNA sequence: TGTGCCAGCAGTCGAGGACTAAACACCGGGGAGCTGTTTTTT. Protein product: CASSRGLNTGELFF.

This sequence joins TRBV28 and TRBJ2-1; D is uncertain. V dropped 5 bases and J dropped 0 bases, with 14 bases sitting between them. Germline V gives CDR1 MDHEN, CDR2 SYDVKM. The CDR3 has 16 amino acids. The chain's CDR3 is CASSPPGGPSYNEQFF. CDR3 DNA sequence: TGTGCCAGCAGTCCCCCCGGCGGACCCTCCTACAATGAGCAGTTCTTC.

The CDR3 here is CASSYNPGQPRGEQFF. For the CDR3, the DNA is TGCGCCAGCAGCTATAACCCGGGACAGCCGCGGGGGGAGCAGTTCTTC. The genes are TRBV5-1 and TRBJ2-1; possibly TRBD1 or TRBD2 for D (7 bases each). Trimming removed 3 bases from V and 10 bases from J, with 23 bases in between. CDR1 and CDR2 (germline): SGHRS, YFSETQ. This CDR3 is built from 16 residues.

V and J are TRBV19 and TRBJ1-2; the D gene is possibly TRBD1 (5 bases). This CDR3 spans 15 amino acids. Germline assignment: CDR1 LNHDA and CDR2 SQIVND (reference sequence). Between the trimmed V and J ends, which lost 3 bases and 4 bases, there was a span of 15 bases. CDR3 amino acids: CASSIEGYSTYGYTF. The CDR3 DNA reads TGTGCCAGTAGTATTGAGGGGTACTCTACCTATGGCTACACCTTC.

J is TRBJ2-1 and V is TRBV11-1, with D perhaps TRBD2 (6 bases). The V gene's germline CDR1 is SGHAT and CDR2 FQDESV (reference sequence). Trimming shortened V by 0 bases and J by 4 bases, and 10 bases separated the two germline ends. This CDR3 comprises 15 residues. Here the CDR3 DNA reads TGTGCCAGCAGCTTAGCGCGGGGCACTTACAATGAGCAGTTCTTC. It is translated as CASSLARGTYNEQFF.